This T cell receptor (beta chain) was sequenced in a study of Ad26.COV2.S vaccination and SARS-CoV-2 variants. Generated by immunoSEQ multiplex PCR, the TCRdb table keeps only in-frame clones and is missing some. The table shows approximately 90,000 clones, with 82% occurring only once. In germline, CDR1 is SGHNT, CDR2 YENEEA. V shed 8 bases and J shed 10 bases, with 12 bases lying between them. There are 12 residues in the CDR3. In its sample, this clone was seen once. The chain employs TRBV11-3 and TRBJ1-6; D gene ambiguous. The source material was peripheral blood, sampled after recovery from COVID-19. This sequence originates from a human donor who had recovered from COVID-19. CDR3 in DNA: TGTGCCAGCGGGGAGGGTACCTCACCCCTCCACTTT. It yields the protein CASGEGTSPLHF.